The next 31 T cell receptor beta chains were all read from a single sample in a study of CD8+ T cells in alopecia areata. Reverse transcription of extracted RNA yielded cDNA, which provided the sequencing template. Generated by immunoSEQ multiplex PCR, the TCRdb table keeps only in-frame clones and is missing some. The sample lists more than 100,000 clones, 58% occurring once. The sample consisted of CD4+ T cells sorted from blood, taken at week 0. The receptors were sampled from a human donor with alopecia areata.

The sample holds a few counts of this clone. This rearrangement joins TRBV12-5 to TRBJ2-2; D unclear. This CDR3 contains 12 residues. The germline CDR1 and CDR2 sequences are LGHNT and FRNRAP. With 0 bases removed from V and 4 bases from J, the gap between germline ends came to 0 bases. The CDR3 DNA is TGTGCTAGTGGTTTGGTCACCGGGGAGCTGTTTTTT. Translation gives CASGLVTGELFF.

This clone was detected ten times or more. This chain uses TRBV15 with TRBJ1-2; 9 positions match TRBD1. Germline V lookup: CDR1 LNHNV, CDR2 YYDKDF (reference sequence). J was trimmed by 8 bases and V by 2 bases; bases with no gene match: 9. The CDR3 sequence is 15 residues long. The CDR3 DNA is TGTGCCACCAGCAGACCCGGGACAGGGCTGACCGGCTACACCTTC. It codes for CATSRPGTGLTGYTF.

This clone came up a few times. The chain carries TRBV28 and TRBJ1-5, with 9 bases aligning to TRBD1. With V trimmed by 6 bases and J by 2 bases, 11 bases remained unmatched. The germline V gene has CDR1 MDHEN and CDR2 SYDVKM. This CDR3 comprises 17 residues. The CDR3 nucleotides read TGTGCCAGCAGCCCCAGCGATAGGACAGGGGGCAATCAGCCCCAGCATTTT. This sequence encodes CASSPSDRTGGNQPQHF.

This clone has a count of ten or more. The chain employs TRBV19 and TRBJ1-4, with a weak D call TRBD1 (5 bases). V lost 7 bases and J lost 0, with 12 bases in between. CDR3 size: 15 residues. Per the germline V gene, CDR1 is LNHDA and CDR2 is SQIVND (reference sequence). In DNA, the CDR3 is TGTGCCAGTACCGACGGGGCCGCAACTAATGAAAAACTGTTTTTT. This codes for CASTDGAATNEKLFF.

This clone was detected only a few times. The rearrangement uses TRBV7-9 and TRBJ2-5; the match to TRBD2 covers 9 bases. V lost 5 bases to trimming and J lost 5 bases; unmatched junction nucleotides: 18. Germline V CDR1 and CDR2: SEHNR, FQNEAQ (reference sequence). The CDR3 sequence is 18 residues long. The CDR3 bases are TGTGCCAGCAGCACAAGCCGGGGACTAGCCCTTTTTGGGGAGACCCAGTACTTC. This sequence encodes CASSTSRGLALFGETQYF.

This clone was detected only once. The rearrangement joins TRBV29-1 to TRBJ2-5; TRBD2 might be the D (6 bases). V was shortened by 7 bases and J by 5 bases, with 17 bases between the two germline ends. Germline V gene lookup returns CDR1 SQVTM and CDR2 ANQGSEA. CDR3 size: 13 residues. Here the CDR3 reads CSGGIAIGETQYF. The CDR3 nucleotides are TGCAGCGGCGGGATCGCTATCGGGGAGACCCAGTACTTC.

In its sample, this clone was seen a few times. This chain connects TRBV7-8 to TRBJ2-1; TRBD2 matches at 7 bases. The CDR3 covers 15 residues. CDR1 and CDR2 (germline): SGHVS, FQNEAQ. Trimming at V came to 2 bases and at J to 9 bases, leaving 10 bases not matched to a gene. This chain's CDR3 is CASSLWRESRGEQFF. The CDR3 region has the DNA TGTGCCAGCAGCTTATGGCGGGAGAGCCGGGGTGAGCAGTTCTTC.

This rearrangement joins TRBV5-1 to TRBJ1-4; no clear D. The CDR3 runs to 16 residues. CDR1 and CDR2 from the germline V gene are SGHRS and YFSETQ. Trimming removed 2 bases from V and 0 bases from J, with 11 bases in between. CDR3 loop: CASSFQAPTTNEKLFF. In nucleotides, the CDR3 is TGCGCCAGCAGCTTTCAGGCTCCCACAACTAATGAAAAACTGTTTTTT.

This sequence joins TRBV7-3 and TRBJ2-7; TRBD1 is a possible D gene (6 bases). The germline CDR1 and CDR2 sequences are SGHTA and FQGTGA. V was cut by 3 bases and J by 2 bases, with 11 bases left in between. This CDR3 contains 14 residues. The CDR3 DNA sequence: TGTGCCAGCAGCTTTATAAAGGGGGCCTACGAGCAGTACTTC. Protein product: CASSFIKGAYEQYF.

This CDR3 reads CASSFRGARGTGELFF. The CDR3 DNA sequence: TGTGCCAGCAGTTTTAGAGGGGCCAGAGGCACCGGGGAGCTGTTTTTT. The chain is built from TRBV6-5 and TRBJ2-2; D could derive from TRBD1 or TRBD2 (5 bases each). With 4 bases removed from V and 4 bases from J, the gap between germline ends came to 16 bases. The CDR3 is made up of 16 amino acids. Germline loops: CDR1 MNHEY, CDR2 SVGAGI.

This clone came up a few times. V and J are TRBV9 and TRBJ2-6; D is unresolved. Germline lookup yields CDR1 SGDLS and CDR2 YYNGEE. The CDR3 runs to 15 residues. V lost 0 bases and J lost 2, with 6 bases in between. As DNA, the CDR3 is TGTGCCAGCAGCGTAGCTACTCCTGGGGCCAACGTCCTGACTTTC. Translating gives CASSVATPGANVLTF.

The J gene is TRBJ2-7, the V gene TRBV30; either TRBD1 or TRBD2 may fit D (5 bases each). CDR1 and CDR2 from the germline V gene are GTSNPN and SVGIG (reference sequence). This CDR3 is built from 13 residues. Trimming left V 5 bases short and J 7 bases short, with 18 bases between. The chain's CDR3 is CAWDRDLAGEQYF. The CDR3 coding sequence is TGTGCCTGGGACCGGGACCTAGCTGGGGAGCAGTACTTC.

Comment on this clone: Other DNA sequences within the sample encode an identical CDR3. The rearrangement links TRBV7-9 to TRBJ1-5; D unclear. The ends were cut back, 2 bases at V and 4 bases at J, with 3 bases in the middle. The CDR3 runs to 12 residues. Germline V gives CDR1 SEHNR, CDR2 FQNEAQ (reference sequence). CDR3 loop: CASSLSNQPQHF. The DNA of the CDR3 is TGTGCCAGCAGCTTATCAAATCAGCCCCAGCATTTT.

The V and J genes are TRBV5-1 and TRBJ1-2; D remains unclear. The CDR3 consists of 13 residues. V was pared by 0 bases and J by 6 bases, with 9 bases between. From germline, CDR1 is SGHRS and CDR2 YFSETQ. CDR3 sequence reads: CASSLGRSDGYTF. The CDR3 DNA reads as TGCGCCAGCAGCTTGGGTCGTTCAGATGGCTACACCTTC.

DNA of the CDR3: TGTGCCAGCAGCCCACAGCGGGGTGACTACTACGAGCAGTACTTC. Residues: CASSPQRGDYYEQYF. This sequence joins TRBV28 and TRBJ2-7; 7 nucleotides line up with TRBD2. The CDR3 is made up of 15 amino acids. The germline gives CDR1 MDHEN, CDR2 SYDVKM. The J segment lost 3 bases and the V segment lost 6 bases, leaving 11 bases of the junction unmatched.

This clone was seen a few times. The CDR3 DNA is TGCGCCAGCAGCACGGACAGATCCTACAATGAGCAGTTCTTC. Protein: CASSTDRSYNEQFF. The chain employs TRBV5-1 and TRBJ2-1; possible D gene TRBD1, 6 bases. Between the trimmed V and J ends, which lost 4 bases and 1 base, there was a span of 9 bases. This CDR3 has 14 amino acids. CDR1 is SGHRS, CDR2 YFSETQ, per germline.

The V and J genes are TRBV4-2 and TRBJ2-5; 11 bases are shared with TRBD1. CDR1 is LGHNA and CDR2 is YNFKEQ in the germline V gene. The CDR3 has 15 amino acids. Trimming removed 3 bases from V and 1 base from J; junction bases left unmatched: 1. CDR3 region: CASSQGTGGQETQYF. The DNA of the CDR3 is TGTGCCAGCAGCCAGGGGACAGGGGGCCAAGAGACCCAGTACTTC.

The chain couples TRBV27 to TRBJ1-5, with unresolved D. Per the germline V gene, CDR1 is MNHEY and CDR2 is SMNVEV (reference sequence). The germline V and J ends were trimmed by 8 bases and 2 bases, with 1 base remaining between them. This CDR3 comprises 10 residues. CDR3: CASGNQPQHF. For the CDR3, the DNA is TGTGCCAGCGGCAATCAGCCCCAGCATTTT.

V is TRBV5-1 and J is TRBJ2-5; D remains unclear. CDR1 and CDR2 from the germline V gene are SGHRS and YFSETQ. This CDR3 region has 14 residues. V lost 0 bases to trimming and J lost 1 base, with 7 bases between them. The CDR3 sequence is CASSLEPFQETQYF. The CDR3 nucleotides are TGCGCCAGCAGCTTGGAGCCCTTCCAAGAGACCCAGTACTTC.

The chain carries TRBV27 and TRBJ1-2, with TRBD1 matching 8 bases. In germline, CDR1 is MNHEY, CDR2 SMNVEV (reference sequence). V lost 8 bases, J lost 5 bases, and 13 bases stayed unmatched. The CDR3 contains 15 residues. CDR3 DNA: TGTGCCAGCCTTTCCCTGGGGACAGGCTTTTATGGCTACACCTTC. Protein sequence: CASLSLGTGFYGYTF.

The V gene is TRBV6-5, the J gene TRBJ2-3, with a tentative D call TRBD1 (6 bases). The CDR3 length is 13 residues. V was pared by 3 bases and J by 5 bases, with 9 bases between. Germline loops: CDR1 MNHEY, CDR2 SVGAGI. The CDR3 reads CASSYRGKDTQYF. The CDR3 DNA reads TGTGCCAGCAGTTATAGGGGGAAAGATACGCAGTATTTT.

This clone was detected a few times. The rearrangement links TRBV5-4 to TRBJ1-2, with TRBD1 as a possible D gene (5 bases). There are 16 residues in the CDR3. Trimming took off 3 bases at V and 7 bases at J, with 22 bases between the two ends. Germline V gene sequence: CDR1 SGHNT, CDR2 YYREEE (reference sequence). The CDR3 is CASSSPSAGLSSGYTF. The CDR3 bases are TGTGCCAGCAGCTCCCCCTCGGCGGGGCTATCTTCTGGCTACACCTTC.

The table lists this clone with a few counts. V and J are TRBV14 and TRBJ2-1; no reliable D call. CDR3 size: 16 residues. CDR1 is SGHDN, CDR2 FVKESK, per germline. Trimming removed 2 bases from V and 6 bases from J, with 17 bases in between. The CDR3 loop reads CASSQLHRTSLNEQFF. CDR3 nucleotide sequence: TGTGCCAGCAGCCAACTTCACAGAACATCCCTCAATGAGCAGTTCTTC.

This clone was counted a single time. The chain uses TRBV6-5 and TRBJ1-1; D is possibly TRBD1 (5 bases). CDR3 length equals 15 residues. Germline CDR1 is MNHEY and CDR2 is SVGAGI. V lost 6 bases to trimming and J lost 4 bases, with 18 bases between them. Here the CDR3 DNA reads TGTGCCAGCAGGCCCACCGGGACCTCGGGCACTGAAGCTTTCTTT. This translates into CASRPTGTSGTEAFF.

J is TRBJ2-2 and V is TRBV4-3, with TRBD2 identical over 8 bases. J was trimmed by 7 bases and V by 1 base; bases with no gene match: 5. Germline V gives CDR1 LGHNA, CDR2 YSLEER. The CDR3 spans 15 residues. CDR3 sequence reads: CASSQVTGGHGELFF. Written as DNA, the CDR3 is TGCGCCAGCAGCCAAGTTACGGGGGGGCACGGGGAGCTGTTTTTT.

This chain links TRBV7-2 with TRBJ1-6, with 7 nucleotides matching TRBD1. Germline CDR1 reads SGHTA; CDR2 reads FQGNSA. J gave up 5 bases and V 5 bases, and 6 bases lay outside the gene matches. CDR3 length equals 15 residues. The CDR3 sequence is CASSPGTANNSPLHF. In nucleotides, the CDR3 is TGTGCCAGCAGCCCTGGGACAGCAAATAATTCACCCCTCCACTTT.

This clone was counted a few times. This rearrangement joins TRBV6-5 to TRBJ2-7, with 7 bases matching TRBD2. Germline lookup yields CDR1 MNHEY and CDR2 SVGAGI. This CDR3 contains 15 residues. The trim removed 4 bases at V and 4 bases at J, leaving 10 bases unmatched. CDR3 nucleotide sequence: TGTGCCAGCAGTTCCCGGGTGGGGAGGGGATACGAGCAGTACTTC. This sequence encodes CASSSRVGRGYEQYF.

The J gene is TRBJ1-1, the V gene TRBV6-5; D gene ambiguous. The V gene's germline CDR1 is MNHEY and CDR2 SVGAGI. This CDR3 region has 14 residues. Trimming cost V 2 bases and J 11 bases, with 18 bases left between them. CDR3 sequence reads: CASSYDRRPAGAFF. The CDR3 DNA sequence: TGTGCCAGCAGTTACGATAGGCGCCCAGCGGGGGCTTTCTTT.

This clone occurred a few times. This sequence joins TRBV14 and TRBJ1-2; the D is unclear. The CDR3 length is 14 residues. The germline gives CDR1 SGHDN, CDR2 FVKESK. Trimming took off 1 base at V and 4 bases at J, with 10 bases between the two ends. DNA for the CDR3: TGTGCCAGCAGCCAAGCGGCCTTGGGCTATGGCTACACCTTC. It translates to CASSQAALGYGYTF.

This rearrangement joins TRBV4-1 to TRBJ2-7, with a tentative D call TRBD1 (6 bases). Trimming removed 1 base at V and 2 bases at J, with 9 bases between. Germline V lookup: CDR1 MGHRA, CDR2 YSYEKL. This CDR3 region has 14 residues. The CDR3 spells CASSQATGTYEQYF. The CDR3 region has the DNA TGCGCCAGCAGCCAAGCCACAGGGACCTACGAGCAGTACTTC.

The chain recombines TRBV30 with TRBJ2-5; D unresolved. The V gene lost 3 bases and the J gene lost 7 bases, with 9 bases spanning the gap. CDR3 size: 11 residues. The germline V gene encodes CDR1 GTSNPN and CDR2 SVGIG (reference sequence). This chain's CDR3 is CAWRPKGTQYF. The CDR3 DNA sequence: TGTGCCTGGAGGCCCAAGGGGACCCAGTACTTC.